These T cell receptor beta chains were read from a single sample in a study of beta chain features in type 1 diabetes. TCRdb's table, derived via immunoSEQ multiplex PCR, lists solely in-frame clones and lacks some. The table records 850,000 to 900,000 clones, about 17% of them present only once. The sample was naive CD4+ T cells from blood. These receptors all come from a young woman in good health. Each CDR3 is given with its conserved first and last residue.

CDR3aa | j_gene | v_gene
CASRINLEAFF | TRBJ1-1 | TRBV2
CASSEPDSYSNQPQHF | TRBJ1-5 | TRBV6-1
CASSSPRTSLIYEQYF | TRBJ2-7 | TRBV28
CAISTLGTYGGELFF | TRBJ2-2 | TRBV10-3
CASSLGYEQYF | TRBJ2-7 | TRBV5-5
CASSFRKGPNNYGYTF | TRBJ1-2 | TRBV5-1
CASSLSAGVGHTF | TRBJ1-2 | TRBV14
CASSLALLSGPPSTDTQYF | TRBJ2-3 | TRBV7-9
CASSYSTLGPTMKQFF | TRBJ2-1 | TRBV6-5
CASSSRRNGELFF | TRBJ2-2 | TRBV7-6
CAISESEGTQYF | TRBJ2-5 | TRBV10-3
CATSAEGSLRGTQYF | TRBJ2-5 | TRBV15
CASSVGRPRGDEQFF | TRBJ2-1 | TRBV9
CASSLGSGANVLTF | TRBJ2-6 | TRBV5-6
CASSVARMGTEAFF | TRBJ1-1 | TRBV9
CASSLRTRYGYTF | TRBJ1-2 | TRBV7-2
CASSFGGQETQYF | TRBJ2-5 | TRBV7-9
CASSRDRDYEQYF | TRBJ2-7 | TRBV9
CASSWVGATNEKLFF | TRBJ1-4 | TRBV7-9
CASSRGQVNTEAFF | TRBJ1-1 | TRBV27
CASSTGAAGNTIYF | TRBJ1-3 | TRBV11-2
CASSLGIRQSGHTF | TRBJ1-2 | TRBV7-9
CASSLVRYYGYTF | TRBJ1-2 | TRBV28
CASRTTANTEAFF | TRBJ1-1 | TRBV28
CASSVPIDEQYF | TRBJ2-7 | TRBV9